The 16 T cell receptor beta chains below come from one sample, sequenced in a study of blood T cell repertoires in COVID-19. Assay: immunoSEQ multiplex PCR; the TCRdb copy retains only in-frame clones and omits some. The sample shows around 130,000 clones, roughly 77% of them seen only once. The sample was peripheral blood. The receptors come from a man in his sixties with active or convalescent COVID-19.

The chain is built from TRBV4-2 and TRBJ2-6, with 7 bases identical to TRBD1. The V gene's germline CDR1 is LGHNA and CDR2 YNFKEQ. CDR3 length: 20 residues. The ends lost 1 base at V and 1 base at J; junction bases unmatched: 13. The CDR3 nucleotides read TGTGCCAGCAGCCAAGCGCACAGACAGGGCTATATGTCTGGGGCCAACGTCCTGACTTTC. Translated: CASSQAHRQGYMSGANVLTF.

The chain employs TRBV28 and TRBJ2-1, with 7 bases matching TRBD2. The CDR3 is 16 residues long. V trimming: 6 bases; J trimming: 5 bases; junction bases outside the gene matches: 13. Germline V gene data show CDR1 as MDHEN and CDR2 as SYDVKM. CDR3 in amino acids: CASSKIQASGDNEQFF. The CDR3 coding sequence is TGTGCCAGCAGCAAGATTCAGGCTAGCGGAGACAATGAGCAGTTCTTC.

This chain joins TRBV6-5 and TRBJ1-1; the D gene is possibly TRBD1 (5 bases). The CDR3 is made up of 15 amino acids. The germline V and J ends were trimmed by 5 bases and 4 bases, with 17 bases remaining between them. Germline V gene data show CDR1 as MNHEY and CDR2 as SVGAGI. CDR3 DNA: TGTGCCAGCAGTACCCGACGGGGGGTGAGCACTGAAGCTTTCTTT. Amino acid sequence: CASSTRRGVSTEAFF.

In DNA form, the CDR3 reads TGTGCCAGCAGCTTAGGTTCTGATACGCAGTATTTT. It yields the protein CASSLGSDTQYF. V is TRBV11-3 and J is TRBJ2-3; D is ambiguous. CDR1 and CDR2 (germline): SGHNT, YENEEA. CDR3 length: 12 amino acids. Trimming shortened V by 1 base and J by 6 bases, and 5 bases separated the two germline ends.

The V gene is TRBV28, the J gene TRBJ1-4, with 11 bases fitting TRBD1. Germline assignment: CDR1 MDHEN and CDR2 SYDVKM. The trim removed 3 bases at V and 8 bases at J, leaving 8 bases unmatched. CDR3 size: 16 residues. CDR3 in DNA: TGTGCCAGCAGTTTGCCTCCGGGACAGGGGGGGGAAAAACTGTTTTTT. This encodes CASSLPPGQGGEKLFF.

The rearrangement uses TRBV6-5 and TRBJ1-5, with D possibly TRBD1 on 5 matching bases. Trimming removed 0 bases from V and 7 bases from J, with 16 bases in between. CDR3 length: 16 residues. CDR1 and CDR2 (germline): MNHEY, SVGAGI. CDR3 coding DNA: TGTGCCAGCAGTTACTCGGACCCAGGGTTGGGCCAGCCCCAGCATTTT. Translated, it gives CASSYSDPGLGQPQHF.

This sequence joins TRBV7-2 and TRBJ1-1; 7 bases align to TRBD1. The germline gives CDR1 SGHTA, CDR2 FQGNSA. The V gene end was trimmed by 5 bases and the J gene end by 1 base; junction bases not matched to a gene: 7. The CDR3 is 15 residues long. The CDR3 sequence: CASSPRQGTNTEAFF. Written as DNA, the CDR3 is TGTGCCAGCAGCCCAAGACAGGGAACGAACACTGAAGCTTTCTTT.

This CDR3 is CASSYRVGREEKLFF. In DNA, the CDR3 is TGTGCCAGCAGTTACCGGGTAGGGAGAGAGGAAAAACTGTTTTTT. This chain uses TRBV28 with TRBJ1-4, with D unresolved. This CDR3 contains 15 residues. The V gene lost 4 bases and the J gene lost 8 bases, with 17 bases spanning the gap. Germline CDR1 is MDHEN and CDR2 is SYDVKM.

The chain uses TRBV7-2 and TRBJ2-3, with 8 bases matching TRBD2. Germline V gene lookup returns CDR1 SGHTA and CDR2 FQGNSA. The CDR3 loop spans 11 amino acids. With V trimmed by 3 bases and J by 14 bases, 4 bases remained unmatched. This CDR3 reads CASSLSGSVYF. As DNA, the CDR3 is TGTGCCAGCAGCTTGAGCGGGAGTGTGTATTTT.

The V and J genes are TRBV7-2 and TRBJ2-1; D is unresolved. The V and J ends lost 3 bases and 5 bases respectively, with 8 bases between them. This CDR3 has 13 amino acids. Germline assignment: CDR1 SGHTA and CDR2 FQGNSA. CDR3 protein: CASSFRRNNEQFF. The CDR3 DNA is TGTGCCAGCAGCTTCCGGAGAAACAATGAGCAGTTCTTC.

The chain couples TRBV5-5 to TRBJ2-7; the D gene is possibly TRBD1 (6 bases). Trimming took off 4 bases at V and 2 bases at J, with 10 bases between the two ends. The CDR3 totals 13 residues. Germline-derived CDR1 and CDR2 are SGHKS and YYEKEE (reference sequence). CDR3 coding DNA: TGTGCCAGCAGCATGACAGGCCCCTACGAGCAGTACTTC. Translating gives CASSMTGPYEQYF. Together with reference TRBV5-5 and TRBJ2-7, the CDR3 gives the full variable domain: DAGVTQSPTHLIKTRGQQVTLRCSPISGHKSVSWYQQVLGQGPQFIFQYYEKEERGRGNFPDRFSARQFPNYSSELNVNALLLGDSALYLCASSMTGPYEQYFGPGTRLTVT.

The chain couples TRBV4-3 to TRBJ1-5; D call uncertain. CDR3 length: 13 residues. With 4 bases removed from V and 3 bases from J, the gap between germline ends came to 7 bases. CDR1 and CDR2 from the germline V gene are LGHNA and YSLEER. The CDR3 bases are TGCGCCAGCAGCCTGCGGGTCAATCAGCCCCAGCATTTT. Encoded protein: CASSLRVNQPQHF.

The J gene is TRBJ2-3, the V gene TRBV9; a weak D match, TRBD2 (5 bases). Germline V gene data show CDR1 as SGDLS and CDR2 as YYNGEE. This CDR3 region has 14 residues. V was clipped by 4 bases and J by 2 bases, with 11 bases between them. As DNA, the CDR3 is TGTGCCAGCAGCCCCCCACGGGACACAGATACGCAGTATTTT. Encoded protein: CASSPPRDTDTQYF.

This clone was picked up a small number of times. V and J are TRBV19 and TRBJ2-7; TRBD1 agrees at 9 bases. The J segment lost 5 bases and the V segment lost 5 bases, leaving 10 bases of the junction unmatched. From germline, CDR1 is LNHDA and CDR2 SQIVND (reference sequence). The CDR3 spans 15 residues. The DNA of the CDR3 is TGTGCCAGTAGTTCCCGGGGACAGGGTTTCGACGAGCAGTACTTC. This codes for CASSSRGQGFDEQYF.

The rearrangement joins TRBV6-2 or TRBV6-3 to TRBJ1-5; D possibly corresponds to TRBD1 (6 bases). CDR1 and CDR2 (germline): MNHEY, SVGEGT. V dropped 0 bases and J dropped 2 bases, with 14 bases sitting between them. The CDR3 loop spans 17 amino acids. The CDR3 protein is CASSYSKKGVGNQPQHF. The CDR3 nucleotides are TGTGCCAGCAGTTACTCGAAAAAGGGGGTTGGCAATCAGCCCCAGCATTTT.

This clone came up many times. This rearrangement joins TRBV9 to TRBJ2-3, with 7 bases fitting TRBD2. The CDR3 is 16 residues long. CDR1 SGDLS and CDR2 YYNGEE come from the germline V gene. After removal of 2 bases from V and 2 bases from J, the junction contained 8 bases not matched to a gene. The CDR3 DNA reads TGTGCCAGCAGCGTCACTAGCGCGGATCACACAGATACGCAGTATTTT. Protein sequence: CASSVTSADHTDTQYF.